This T cell receptor (beta chain) was profiled in a study of T-cell reconstitution after alpha-beta-depleted transplantation in children. V dropped 2 bases and J dropped 5; count of bases not matched to a gene: 7. Looked up from germline, CDR1 is DFQATT and CDR2 is SNEGSKA (reference sequence). The CDR3 totals 15 residues. TCRbeta library construction was performed incorporating unique molecular identifiers. TCRdb used MiXCR to reprocess the PCR reads, holding one entry per CDR3 protein. This table has approximately 400,000 distinct CDR3 sequences, roughly 10% appearing once. At least ten counts were recorded for this clonotype.

V and J are TRBV20-1 and TRBJ2-5, with 11 bases matching TRBD2. The sequencing used PBMCs from the stem cell graft donor, collected from the stem cell graft. This clonotype was obtained from a human donor who donated a stem cell graft to a child with acute myeloid leukemia. DNA of the CDR3: TGCAGTGCTAGAACTAGCGGGGGCCCTCAGGAGACCCAGTACTTC. The encoded protein is CSARTSGGPQETQYF.